This TCR beta chain was captured by sequencing in a study of cytomegalovirus exposure and HLA in healthy donors. Trimming shortened V by 6 bases and J by 5 bases, and 20 bases separated the two germline ends. This CDR3 comprises 15 residues. Germline loops: CDR1 LNHDA, CDR2 SQIVND (reference sequence). The PCR was carried out with 60 Vbeta primers and 13 Jbeta primers. TCRdb's table, derived via immunoSEQ multiplex PCR, lists solely in-frame clones and lacks some. This repertoire shows about 150,000 clones, roughly 90% found once; its top ten account for approximately 2%. What was sequenced was PBMCs. The TCR originated in a woman aged 18-35 years in good health and CMV-seronegative. The chain combines TRBV19 with TRBJ2-7; TRBD2 is a possible D gene (6 bases). The CDR3 DNA reads TGTGCCAGTAGCCTAGGGACGCGGGGAGTCAACGAGCAGTACTTC. It is translated as CASSLGTRGVNEQYF.